This T cell receptor beta chain was obtained from a study of blood T cell dynamics during melanoma immunotherapy. Note on this clone: Its specificity is unknown.

Broader study findings: Whether repertoire-driving clones were melanoma-specific could not be determined.

Germline lookup yields CDR1 SGHRS and CDR2 YFSETQ. The CDR3 runs to 15 residues. The V and J ends lost 3 bases and 1 base, in that order; junction bases with no gene match: 2. Specified time point: week 3, after first cycle of checkpoint inhibitor. At 12 weeks after first infusion, RECIST 1.1 defined response for most patients. A fixed DNA input of about 0.35 ug was used per bulk PBMC sample. Some clones are missing from TCRdb's copy, which holds only in-frame ones; the method was immunoSEQ multiplex PCR. The table has 9,900 or so clones, under 90% seen once. The chain uses TRBV5-1 and TRBJ2-7; 12 positions match TRBD2. The starting material was blood, obtained from a patient treated with checkpoint blockade. The receptor's source is a human donor with melanoma. CDR3 protein: CASSSGLAGSYEQYV. CDR3 sequence (DNA): TGCGCCAGCAGCTCCGGACTAGCGGGGTCCTACGAGCAGTACGTC.